This T cell receptor beta chain came from a study of tumor-infiltrating lymphocytes in primary liver carcinoma. Study-level background: Primary liver carcinoma, confirmed by histopathology, was surgically resected. There were tumors of stage T1-T3 N0M0, each 4.2 to 10 cm across. Broader study findings: Tumor-adjacent and tumor-blood pairs showed less overlap than tumor region pairs. It was in tumors, not blood, that the top-250-clone fraction was significantly higher (p = 0.039).

The input was approximately 0.45 ug total RNA; TCR beta cDNA was made from it with a constant-region primer. It was through three nested multiplex PCR rounds of slightly modified ARM-PCR that TCR beta libraries arose. Both of the initial two PCR rounds ran for nine to ten cycles and employed TRBV1-TRBV30 forward primers alongside a C-beta reverse primer. TCRdb processed the multiplex PCR reads anew with MiXCR; each CDR3 protein has one entry. Here the sample spans some 320,000 distinct CDR3 sequences, approximately 65% being singletons. It was unsorted whole blood that yielded blood RNA, and germline DNA was also extracted. This clonotype came up many times. What it recognizes is unknown. The V gene's germline CDR1 is SGHKS and CDR2 YYEKEE (reference sequence). The CDR3 covers 13 residues. Trimming shortened V by 4 bases and J by 5 bases, and 12 bases separated the two germline ends.

This clonotype was obtained from a man in his forties with primary liver carcinoma and hepatitis B virus infection. The chain links TRBV5-5 to TRBJ1-1; TRBD1 is a possible D gene (6 bases). Sequences were obtained from peripheral blood. The DNA of the CDR3 is TGTGCCAGCAGCAGTCACAGGGCTACTGAAGCTTTCTTT. Translation: CASSSHRATEAFF. The full variable domain, rest sourced from reference TRBV5-5 and TRBJ1-1, is DAGVTQSPTHLIKTRGQQVTLRCSPISGHKSVSWYQQVLGQGPQFIFQYYEKEERGRGNFPDRFSARQFPNYSSELNVNALLLGDSALYLCASSSHRATEAFFGQGTRLTVV.